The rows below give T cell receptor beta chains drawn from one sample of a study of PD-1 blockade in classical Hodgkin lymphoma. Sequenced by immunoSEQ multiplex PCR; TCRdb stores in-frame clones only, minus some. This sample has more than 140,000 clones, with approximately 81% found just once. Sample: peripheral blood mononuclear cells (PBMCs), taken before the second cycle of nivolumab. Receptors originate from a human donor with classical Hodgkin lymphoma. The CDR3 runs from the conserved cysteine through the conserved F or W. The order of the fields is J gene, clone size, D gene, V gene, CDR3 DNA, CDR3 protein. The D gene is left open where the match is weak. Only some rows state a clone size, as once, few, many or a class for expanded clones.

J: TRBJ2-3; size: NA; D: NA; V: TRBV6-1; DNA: TGTGCCAGCACCCAGACAGCAAGCACAGATACGCAGTATTTT; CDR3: CASTQTASTDTQYF
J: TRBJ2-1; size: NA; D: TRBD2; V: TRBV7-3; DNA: TGTGCCAGCAGCTTAGTTGGGACTAGCGCAACCTCCTACAATGAGCAGTTCTTC; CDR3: CASSLVGTSATSYNEQFF
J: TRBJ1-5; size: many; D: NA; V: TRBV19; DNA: TGTGCCAGTAGTATGTCAGGCAGGGGTGAAAGGCCCCAGCATTTT; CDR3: CASSMSGRGERPQHF
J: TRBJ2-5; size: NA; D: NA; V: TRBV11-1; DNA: TGTGCCAGCAGCTCAAGTTGGGCCTCCTCGGGCCGGGAGACCCAGTACTTC; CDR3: CASSSSWASSGRETQYF
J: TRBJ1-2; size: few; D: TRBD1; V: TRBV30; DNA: TGTGCCTCAAGGACAGGAGCTAACTATGGCTACACCTTC; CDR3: CASRTGANYGYTF
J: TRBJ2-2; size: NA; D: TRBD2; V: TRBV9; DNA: TGTGCCAGCAGCGTAGCTAGCGGGACTTTCCGTGTTACCGGGGAGCTGTTTTTT; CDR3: CASSVASGTFRVTGELFF
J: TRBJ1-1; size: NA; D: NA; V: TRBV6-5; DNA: TGTGCCAGCAGTTCGGCAGGGGCGGGAAACACTGAAGCTTTCTTT; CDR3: CASSSAGAGNTEAFF
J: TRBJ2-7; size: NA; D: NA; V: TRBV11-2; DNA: TGTGCCAGCAGTTTCCTTACAGGGTCCGAGCAGTACTTC; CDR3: CASSFLTGSEQYF
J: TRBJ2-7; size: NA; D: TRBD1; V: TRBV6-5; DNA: TGTGCCAGCAGCAGGGACAGTACCTACGAGCAGTACTTC; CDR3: CASSRDSTYEQYF
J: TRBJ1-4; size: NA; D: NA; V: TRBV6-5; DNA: TGTGCCAGCAGCCCCAGTCTGCAGGGTGAAAAACTGTTTTTT; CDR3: CASSPSLQGEKLFF
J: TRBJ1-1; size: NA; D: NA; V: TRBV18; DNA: TGTGCCAGCTCACCCGGGGGGGTTCCCGGCACTGAAGCTTTCTTT; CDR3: CASSPGGVPGTEAFF
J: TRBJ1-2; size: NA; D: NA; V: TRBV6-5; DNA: TGTGCCAGCAGCTTTCCGACAGGTGGAGGCTATGGCTACACCTTC; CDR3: CASSFPTGGGYGYTF
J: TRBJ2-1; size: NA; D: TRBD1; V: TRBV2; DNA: TGTGCCAGCAACAGACAGGGCTCCTACAATGAGCAGTTCTTC; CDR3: CASNRQGSYNEQFF
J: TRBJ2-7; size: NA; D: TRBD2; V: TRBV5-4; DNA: TGTGCCAGCAGTTACGGAGGGAGTAGCGGGGGATTCCTGTACGAGCAGTACTTC; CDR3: CASSYGGSSGGFLYEQYF
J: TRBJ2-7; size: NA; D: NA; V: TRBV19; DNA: TGTGCCAGTAGTATAGCCCACCCGGGAGCCCTAGCCTACGAGCAGTACTTC; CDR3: CASSIAHPGALAYEQYF
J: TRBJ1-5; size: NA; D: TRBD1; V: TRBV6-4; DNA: TGTGCCAGCAGCCGGGACAGGGGAGGCAATCAGCCCCAGCATTTT; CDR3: CASSRDRGGNQPQHF
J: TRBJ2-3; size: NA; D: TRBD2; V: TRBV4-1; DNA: TGCGCCAGCAGCCAACCTAGCGGGGATGATACGCAGTATTTT; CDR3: CASSQPSGDDTQYF
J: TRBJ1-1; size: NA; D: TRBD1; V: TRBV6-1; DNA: TGTGCCAGCAAGAGACAGGGGGCTGAAGCTTTCTTT; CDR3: CASKRQGAEAFF
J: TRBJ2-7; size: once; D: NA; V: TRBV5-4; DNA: TGTGCCAGCAGCTTGACAACCGATGGCGAGCAGTACTTC; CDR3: CASSLTTDGEQYF
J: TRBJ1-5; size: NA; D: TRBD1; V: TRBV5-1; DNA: TGCGCCAGCAGACGGGACAGGGGCCCCGATCAGCCCCAGCATTTT; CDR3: CASRRDRGPDQPQHF
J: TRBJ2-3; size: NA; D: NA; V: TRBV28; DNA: TGTGCCAGCTCCTCCGAGTTTCTCGGCCAGTATTTT; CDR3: CASSSEFLGQYF
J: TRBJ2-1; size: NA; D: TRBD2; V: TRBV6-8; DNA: TGTGCCAGCAGTGGCGAACTAGCGGGCAAATACAATGAGCAGTTCTTC; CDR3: CASSGELAGKYNEQFF
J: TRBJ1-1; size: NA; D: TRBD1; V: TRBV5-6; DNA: TGTGCCAGCAGCTGGAGAGGGACAGGGAACACTGAAGCTTTCTTT; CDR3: CASSWRGTGNTEAFF
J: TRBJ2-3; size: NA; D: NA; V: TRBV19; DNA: TGTGCCAGTAGTACCAAACGCACAGATACGCAGTATTTT; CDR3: CASSTKRTDTQYF
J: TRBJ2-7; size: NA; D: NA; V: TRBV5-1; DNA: TGCGCCAGCAGCTTGGACGTCTACGAGCAGTACTTC; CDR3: CASSLDVYEQYF
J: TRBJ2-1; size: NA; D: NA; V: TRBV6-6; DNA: TGTGCCAGCAGCCCGAGACGGGGCCCCTTCAATGAGCAGTTCTTC; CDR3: CASSPRRGPFNEQFF
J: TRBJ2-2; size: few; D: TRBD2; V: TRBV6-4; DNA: TGTGCCAGCAGCGAACTAGCGGGCACCGGGGAGCTGTTTTTT; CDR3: CASSELAGTGELFF
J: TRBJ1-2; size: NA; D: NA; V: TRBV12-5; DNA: TGTGCTAGTGGTTTGGACCCTCCTGAGGCGTGGGATGGCTACACCTTC; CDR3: CASGLDPPEAWDGYTF
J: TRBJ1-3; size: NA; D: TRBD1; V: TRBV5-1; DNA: TGCGCCAGCAGCCCAGGGACAGGGGGGCACCGAAACACCATATATTTT; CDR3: CASSPGTGGHRNTIYF
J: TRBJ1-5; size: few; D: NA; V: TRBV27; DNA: TGTGCCAGCAGTTCGACTGGTCTGGGTCAGCCCCAGCATTTT; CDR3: CASSSTGLGQPQHF
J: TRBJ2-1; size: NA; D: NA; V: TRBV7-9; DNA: TGTGCCAGCAGCTTACAGGCCCCCTACAATGAGCAGTTCTTC; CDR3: CASSLQAPYNEQFF
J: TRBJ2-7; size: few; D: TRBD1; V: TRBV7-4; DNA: TGTGCCAGCAGTTTAACCGGGACAGGGATCTCCTACGAGCAGTACTTC; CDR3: CASSLTGTGISYEQYF
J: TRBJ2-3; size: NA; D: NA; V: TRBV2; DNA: TGTGCCAGCAGTGAAATGATTAGCACAGATACGCAGTATTTT; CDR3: CASSEMISTDTQYF
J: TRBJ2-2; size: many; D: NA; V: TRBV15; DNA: TGTGCCACCAGCAGCGGCAGCTTCTACACCGGGGAGCTGTTTTTT; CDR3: CATSSGSFYTGELFF
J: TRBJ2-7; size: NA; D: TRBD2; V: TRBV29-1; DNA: TGCAGCGTTGATTCGCGCGGGAGCTATGGCGAGCAGTACTTC; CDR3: CSVDSRGSYGEQYF
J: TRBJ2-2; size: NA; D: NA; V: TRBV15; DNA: TGTGCCACCGGGGCGAACACCGGGGAGCTGTTTTTT; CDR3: CATGANTGELFF
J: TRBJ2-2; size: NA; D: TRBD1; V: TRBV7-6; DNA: TGTGCCAGCAGCTTAGAGGGGACAGGGGGCTCCGGGGAGCTGTTTTTT; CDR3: CASSLEGTGGSGELFF
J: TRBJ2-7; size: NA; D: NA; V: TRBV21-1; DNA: TGTGCCAGCAGCGCCCGGGACAGGGGGACCTACGAGCAGTACTTC; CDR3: CASSARDRGTYEQYF
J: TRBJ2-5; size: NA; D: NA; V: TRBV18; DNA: TGTGCCAGCTCGCCCTCCCAAGAGACCCAGTACTTC; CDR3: CASSPSQETQYF
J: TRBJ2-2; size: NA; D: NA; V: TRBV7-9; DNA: TGTGCCAGCAGCTTAAGGGGCACCCCCACCGGGGAGCTGTTTTTT; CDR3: CASSLRGTPTGELFF
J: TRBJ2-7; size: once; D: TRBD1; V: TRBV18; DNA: TGTGCCAGCTCGAGGACAGGGGCCTCCTACGAGCAGTACTTC; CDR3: CASSRTGASYEQYF
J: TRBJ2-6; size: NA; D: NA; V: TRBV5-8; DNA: TGTGCCAGCAGCTTGACCCTGCTCTATGGGGCCAACGTCCTGACTTTC; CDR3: CASSLTLLYGANVLTF
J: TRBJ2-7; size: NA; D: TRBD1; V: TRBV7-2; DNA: TGTGCCAGCAGCTGGGACAGTCCCTACGAGCAGTACTTC; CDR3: CASSWDSPYEQYF
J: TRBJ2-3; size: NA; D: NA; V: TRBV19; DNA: TGTGCCAGTAGTTCCTCCTTCTCAGATACGCGGTATTTT; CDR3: CASSSSFSDTRYF
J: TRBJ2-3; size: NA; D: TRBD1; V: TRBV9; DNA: TGTGCCAGCAGCGTTGAGGGACAGGGGGCCCTAGATACGCAGTATTTT; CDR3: CASSVEGQGALDTQYF
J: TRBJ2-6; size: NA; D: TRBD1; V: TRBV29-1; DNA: TGCAGCGCTCCGTCCCGGGACAGGGGGCTTGGGGCCAACGTCCTGACTTTC; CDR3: CSAPSRDRGLGANVLTF
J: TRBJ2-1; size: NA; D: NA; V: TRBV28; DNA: TGTGCCAGCAGTTCCCCGACTGGGAATGAGCAGTTCTTC; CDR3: CASSSPTGNEQFF
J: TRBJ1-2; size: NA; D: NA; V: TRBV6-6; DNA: TGTGCCAGCAGTTACAGGGGTTCTGGGGGCTACACCTTC; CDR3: CASSYRGSGGYTF
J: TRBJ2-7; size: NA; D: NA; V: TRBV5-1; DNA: TGCGCCAGCAGCTTGGCTCGGGGGCGTTTGAGCTACGAGCAGTACTTC; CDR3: CASSLARGRLSYEQYF
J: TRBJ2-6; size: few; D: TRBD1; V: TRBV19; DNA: TGTGCCAGTAGTTACAAAGTACCGGGACAGGGGTACAGCTCTGGGGCCAACGTCCTGACTTTC; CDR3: CASSYKVPGQGYSSGANVLTF
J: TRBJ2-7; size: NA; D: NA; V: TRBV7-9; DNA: TGTGCCAGCAGCCGACAGAGCTCCTACGAGCAGTACTTC; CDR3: CASSRQSSYEQYF
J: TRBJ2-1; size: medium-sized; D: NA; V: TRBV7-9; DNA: TGTGCCAGCAGCTTTGTTAGAGACAATGAGCAGTTCTTC; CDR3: CASSFVRDNEQFF
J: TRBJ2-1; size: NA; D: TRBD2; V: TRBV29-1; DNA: TGCAGCGTTTTGGCTAGCGGGGGGTACAATGAGCAGTTCTTC; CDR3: CSVLASGGYNEQFF
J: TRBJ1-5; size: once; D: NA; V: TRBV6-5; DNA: TGTGCCAGCTCCAACGGGTATCAGCCCCAGCATTTT; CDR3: CASSNGYQPQHF
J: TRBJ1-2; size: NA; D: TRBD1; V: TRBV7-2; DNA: TGTGCCAGCAGCGAGGGTCTGGACAGGGGCCCTGCTGGCTACACCTTC; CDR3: CASSEGLDRGPAGYTF